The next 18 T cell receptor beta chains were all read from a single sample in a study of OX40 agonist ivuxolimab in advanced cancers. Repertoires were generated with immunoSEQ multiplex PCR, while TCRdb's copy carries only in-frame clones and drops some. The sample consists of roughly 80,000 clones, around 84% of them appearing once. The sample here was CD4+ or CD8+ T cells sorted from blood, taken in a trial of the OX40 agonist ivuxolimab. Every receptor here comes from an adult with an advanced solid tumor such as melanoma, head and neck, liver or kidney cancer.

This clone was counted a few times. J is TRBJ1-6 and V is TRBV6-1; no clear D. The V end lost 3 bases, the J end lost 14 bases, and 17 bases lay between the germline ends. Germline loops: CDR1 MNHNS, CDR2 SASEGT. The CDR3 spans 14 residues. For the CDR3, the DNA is TGTGCCAGCAGTGACCCGGACTACAAGGCCACCCTCCACTTT. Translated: CASSDPDYKATLHF.

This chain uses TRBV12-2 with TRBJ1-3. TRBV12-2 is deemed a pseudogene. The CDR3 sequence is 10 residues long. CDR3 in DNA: TGTGCAAGTCGCTTAAACACCATATATTTT. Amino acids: CASRLNTIYF.

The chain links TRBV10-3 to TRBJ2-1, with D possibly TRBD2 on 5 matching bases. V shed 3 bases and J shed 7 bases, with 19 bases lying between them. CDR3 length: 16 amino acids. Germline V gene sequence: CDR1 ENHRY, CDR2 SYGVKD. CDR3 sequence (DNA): TGTGCCATCAGTGACGGACTGTCCGGGATTTCGAATGAGCAGTTCTTC. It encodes CAISDGLSGISNEQFF.

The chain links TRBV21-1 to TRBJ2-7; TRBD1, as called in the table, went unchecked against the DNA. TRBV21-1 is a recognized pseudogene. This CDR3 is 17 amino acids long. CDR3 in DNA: TGTGCCAGCAGCGACATTTGGGGGCAGCGACGTTCCTACGAGCAGTACTTC. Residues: CASSDIWGQRRSYEQYF.

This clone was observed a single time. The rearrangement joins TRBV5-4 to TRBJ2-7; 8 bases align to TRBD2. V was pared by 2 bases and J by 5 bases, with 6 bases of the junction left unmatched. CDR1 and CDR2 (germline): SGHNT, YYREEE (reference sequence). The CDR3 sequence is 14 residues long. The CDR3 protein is CASSFMAGGDEQYF. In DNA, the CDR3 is TGTGCCAGCAGCTTTATGGCGGGGGGAGACGAGCAGTACTTC.

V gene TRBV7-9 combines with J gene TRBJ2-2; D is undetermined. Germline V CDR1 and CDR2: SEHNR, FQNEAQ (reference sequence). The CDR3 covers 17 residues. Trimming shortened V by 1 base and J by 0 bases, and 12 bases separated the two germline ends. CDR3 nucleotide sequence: TGTGCCAGCAGCTTAGGAGTATCCTATTCGAACACCGGGGAGCTGTTTTTT. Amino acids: CASSLGVSYSNTGELFF.

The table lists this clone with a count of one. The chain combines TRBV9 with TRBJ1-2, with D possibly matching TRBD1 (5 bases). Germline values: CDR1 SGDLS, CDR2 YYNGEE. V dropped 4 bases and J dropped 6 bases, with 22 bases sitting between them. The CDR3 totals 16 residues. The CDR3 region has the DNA TGTGCCAGCAGCCATAGGCAGCTTTATGGGGCAGATGGCTACACCTTC. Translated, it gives CASSHRQLYGADGYTF.

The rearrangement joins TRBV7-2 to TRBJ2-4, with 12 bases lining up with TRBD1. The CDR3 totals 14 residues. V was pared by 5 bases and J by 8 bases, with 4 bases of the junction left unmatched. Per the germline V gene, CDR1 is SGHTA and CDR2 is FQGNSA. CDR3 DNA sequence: TGTGCCAGCAGCCGGGACAGGGGGCTAGACATTCAGTACTTC. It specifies CASSRDRGLDIQYF.

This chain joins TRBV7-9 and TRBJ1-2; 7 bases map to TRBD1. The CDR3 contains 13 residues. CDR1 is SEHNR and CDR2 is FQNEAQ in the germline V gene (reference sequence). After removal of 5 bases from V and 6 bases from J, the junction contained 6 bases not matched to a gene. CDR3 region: CASSTTGFDGYTF. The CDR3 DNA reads TGTGCCAGCAGCACGACAGGGTTCGATGGCTACACCTTC.

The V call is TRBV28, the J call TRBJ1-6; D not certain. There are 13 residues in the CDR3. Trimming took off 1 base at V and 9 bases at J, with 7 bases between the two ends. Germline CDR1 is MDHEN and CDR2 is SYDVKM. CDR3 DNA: TGTGCCAGCAGTTTATTTCGGGGTTCACCCCTCCACTTT. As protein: CASSLFRGSPLHF.

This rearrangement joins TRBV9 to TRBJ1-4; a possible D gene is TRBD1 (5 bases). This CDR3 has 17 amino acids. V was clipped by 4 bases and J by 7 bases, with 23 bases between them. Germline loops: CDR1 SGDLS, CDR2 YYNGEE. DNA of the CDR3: TGTGCCAGCAGCCCGCCCTTATGGCCTGGTGGGGGTGAAAAACTGTTTTTT. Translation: CASSPPLWPGGGEKLFF.

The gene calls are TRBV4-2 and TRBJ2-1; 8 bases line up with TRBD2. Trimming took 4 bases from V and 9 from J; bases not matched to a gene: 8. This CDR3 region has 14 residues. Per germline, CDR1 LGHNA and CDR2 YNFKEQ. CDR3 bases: TGTGCCAGCAGCCGCGGGCTAGCGGGTGGTGAGCAGTTCTTC. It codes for CASSRGLAGGEQFF.

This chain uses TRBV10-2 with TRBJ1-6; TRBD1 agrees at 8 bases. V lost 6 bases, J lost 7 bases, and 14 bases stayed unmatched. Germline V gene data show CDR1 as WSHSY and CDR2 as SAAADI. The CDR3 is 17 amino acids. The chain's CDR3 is CASSRPPGGARNSPLHF. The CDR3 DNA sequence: TGCGCCAGCAGCAGACCTCCAGGGGGCGCGAGAAATTCACCCCTCCACTTT.

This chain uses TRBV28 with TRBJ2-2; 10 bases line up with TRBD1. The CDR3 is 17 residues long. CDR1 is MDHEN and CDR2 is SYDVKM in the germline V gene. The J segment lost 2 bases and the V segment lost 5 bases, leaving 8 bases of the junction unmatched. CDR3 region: CASSPPGTGVNTGELFF. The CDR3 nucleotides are TGTGCCAGCAGTCCCCCCGGGACAGGGGTCAACACCGGGGAGCTGTTTTTT. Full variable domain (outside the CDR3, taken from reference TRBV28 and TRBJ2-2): DVKVTQSSRYLVKRTGEKVFLECVQDMDHENMFWYRQDPGLGLRLIYFSYDVKMKEKGDIPEGYSVSREKKERFSLILESASTNQTSMYLCASSPPGTGVNTGELFFGEGSRLTVL.

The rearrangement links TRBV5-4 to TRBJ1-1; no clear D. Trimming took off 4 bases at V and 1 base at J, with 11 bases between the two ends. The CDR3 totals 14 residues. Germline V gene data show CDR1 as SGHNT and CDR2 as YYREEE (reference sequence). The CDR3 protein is CASSPRFGNTEAFF. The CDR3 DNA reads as TGTGCCAGCAGCCCGCGATTCGGGAACACTGAAGCTTTCTTT.

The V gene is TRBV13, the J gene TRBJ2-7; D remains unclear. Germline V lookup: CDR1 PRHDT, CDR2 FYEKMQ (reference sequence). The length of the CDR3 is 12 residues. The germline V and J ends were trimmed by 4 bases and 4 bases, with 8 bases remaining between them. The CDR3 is CASSSPGYEQYF. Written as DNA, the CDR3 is TGTGCCAGCAGCTCCCCTGGGTACGAGCAGTACTTC.

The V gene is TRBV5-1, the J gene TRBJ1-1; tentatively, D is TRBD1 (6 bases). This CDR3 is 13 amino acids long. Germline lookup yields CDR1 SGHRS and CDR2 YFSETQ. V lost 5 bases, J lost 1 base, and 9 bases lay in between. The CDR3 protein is CASRTTGNTEAFF. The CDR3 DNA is TGCGCCAGCAGGACGACAGGGAACACTGAAGCTTTCTTT. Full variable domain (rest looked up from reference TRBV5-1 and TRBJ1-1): KAGVTQTPRYLIKTRGQQVTLSCSPISGHRSVSWYQQTPGQGLQFLFEYFSETQRNKGNFPGRFSGRQFSNSRSEMNVSTLELGDSALYLCASRTTGNTEAFFGQGTRLTVV.

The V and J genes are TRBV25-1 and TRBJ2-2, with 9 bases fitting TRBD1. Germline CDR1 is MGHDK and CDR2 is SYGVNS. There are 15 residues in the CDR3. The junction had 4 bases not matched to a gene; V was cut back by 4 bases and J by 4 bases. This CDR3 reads CASSAKTGGTGELFF. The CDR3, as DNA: TGTGCCAGCAGTGCCAAGACAGGGGGCACCGGGGAGCTGTTTTTT.